This T cell receptor beta chain stems from a study of shared clonotypes between healthy human individuals. On this clone itself: Its antigen is as yet unknown.

Libraries were prepared by immunoSEQ multiplex PCR; TCRdb keeps only in-frame clonotypes and omits some of them. The sample contains around 2,000,000 clones, 95% of which appear only once. The junction had 9 bases not matched to a gene; V was cut back by 4 bases and J by 3 bases. Looked up from germline, CDR1 is SGHDT and CDR2 is YYEEEE. The CDR3 loop spans 16 amino acids. Donors comprised only Caucasian adults living in Nashville, Tennessee. General observations from the study: Naive subsets tended to show greater estimated richness than memory subsets.

Sequencing input: naive CD4+ T cells sorted from blood. Subset: CD45RA+ positively selected. The chain links TRBV5-6 to TRBJ2-5; 10 bases are shared with TRBD2. The receptor was derived from a man aged 18 to 29 in good health. CDR3: CASSRAVTSGKETQYF. The CDR3 DNA sequence: TGTGCCAGCAGCCGGGCTGTAACTAGCGGGAAAGAGACCCAGTACTTC.